This entry lists 5 T cell receptor beta chains sequenced from one sample in a study of tumor-infiltrating lymphocytes in localized non-small cell lung cancer. Only in-frame clones appear in the TCRdb table, and some are missing; sequencing was by immunoSEQ multiplex PCR. In the table there are 15,000 to 20,000 clones, about 48% of which are singletons. The material sequenced was lung tumor tissue. The receptor set was obtained from a human donor with non-small cell lung cancer.

The V call is TRBV5-1, the J call TRBJ1-3, with D possibly TRBD1 on 6 matching bases. V lost 3 bases, J lost 3 bases, and 10 bases lay in between. Germline CDR1 reads SGHRS; CDR2 reads YFSETQ. The CDR3 extends over 14 amino acids. The CDR3 DNA follows: TGCGCCAGCAGCTGGGGGCCTGATGGAAACACCATATATTTT. This sequence encodes CASSWGPDGNTIYF.

This clone has at least ten counts. The rearrangement joins TRBV7-8 to TRBJ2-2, with TRBD2 identical over 11 bases. From germline, CDR1 is SGHVS and CDR2 FQNEAQ. The CDR3 extends over 18 amino acids. Unmatched junction bases numbered 11, after V lost 1 base and J lost 7 bases. CDR3 residues: CASSLVLISSGGYGELFF. The CDR3 DNA follows: TGTGCCAGCAGCTTAGTCCTCATATCTAGCGGGGGGTACGGGGAGCTGTTTTTT.

The J gene is TRBJ2-1, the V gene TRBV6-5, with D perhaps matching TRBD1 (5 bases). V lost 5 bases to trimming and J lost 12 bases, with 17 bases between them. The CDR3 has 13 residues. The germline gives CDR1 MNHEY, CDR2 SVGAGI. CDR3 region: CASSERGLVGQFF. The CDR3 DNA reads TGTGCCAGCAGTGAAAGGGGCCTGGTGGGGCAGTTCTTC.

The chain combines TRBV29-1 with TRBJ2-3; 10 positions agree with TRBD1. Per germline, CDR1 SQVTM and CDR2 ANQGSEA. Trimming cost V 6 bases and J 5 bases; bases outside gene matches: 5. The CDR3 contains 13 residues. Written as DNA, the CDR3 is TGCAGCGTCTGGGGACAGGGGAGAGATACGCAGTATTTT. It specifies CSVWGQGRDTQYF.

V is TRBV30 and J is TRBJ2-7; a weak D match, TRBD1 (5 bases). Trimming removed 8 bases from V and 1 base from J, with 15 bases in between. This CDR3 has 13 amino acids. Looked up from germline, CDR1 is GTSNPN and CDR2 is SVGIG (reference sequence). In DNA, the CDR3 is TGTGCCGGAGAACAGGATTTTTCCTACGAGCAGTACTTC. Translating gives CAGEQDFSYEQYF.